A single sample gave rise to the 3 T cell receptor beta chains below, sequenced in a study of T cell responses to AZD1222 COVID-19 vaccine. Generated by immunoSEQ multiplex PCR, the TCRdb table keeps only in-frame clones and is missing some. The data show some 170,000 clones, with more than 85% seen just once and more than 0.8% held by the top ten. The sequences come from peripheral blood, collected on day 0 of AZD1222 vaccination. These receptors were collected from an adult in good health.

This chain joins TRBV9 and TRBJ2-7; TRBD1 matches 8 bases. CDR3 length equals 15 residues. Germline assignment: CDR1 SGDLS and CDR2 YYNGEE. V trimming: 2 bases; J trimming: 12 bases; junction bases outside the gene matches: 16. The CDR3 nucleotides read TGTGCCAGCAGCGTTGACGTGTCAGGGGGCGCGAGAGTGTACTTC. Translation gives CASSVDVSGGARVYF.

This clone was observed a single time. J is TRBJ1-5 and V is TRBV27; 7 bases map to TRBD1. In germline, CDR1 is MNHEY, CDR2 SMNVEV (reference sequence). J lost 1 base, V lost 4 bases, and 1 base had no gene match. The CDR3 consists of 14 residues. The CDR3 protein is CASSSTGSNQPQHF. The DNA for the CDR3 is TGTGCCAGCAGTTCGACAGGGAGCAATCAGCCCCAGCATTTT.

The rearrangement links TRBV6-1 to TRBJ1-1; D uncertain. The V end was cut by 2 bases, the J end by 1 base, with 5 bases between. This CDR3 is built from 13 residues. Germline V gene sequence: CDR1 MNHNS, CDR2 SASEGT. This CDR3 is CASSELGNTEAFF. DNA of the CDR3: TGTGCCAGCAGTGAATTAGGGAACACTGAAGCTTTCTTT.